This T cell receptor beta chain was captured by sequencing in a study of blood T cell repertoires in COVID-19. Overall study context: Acute and convalescent COVID-19 specimens originated in the United States, Italy and Spain. Nucleic acid was either cDNA or gDNA, and it came from T cells, B-cell-depleted T cells, or PBMCs.

Source study methods: Amplification with reference gene primers provided the estimates of nucleated cell counts. Clones were read by immunoSEQ multiplex PCR, and TCRdb kept only the in-frame ones, dropping some. V, J and clone size derive from that table, while D and trimming were established from the DNA sequence. The data show some 350,000 clones, with around 87% seen just once and roughly 3.1% held by the top ten. The clonotype originates from a human donor in a cohort sampled during active COVID-19. Sample: peripheral blood.

The CDR3 reads CASQTSGRNNEQFF. The CDR3 nucleotides are TGTGCCAGCCAAACTAGCGGGAGAAACAATGAGCAGTTCTTC. This chain connects TRBV3-1 (or the pseudogene TRBV3-2) to TRBJ2-1; TRBD2 agrees at 11 bases. The CDR3 loop spans 14 amino acids. The ends lost 8 bases at V and 5 bases at J; junction bases unmatched: 5. Germline-derived CDR1 and CDR2 are LGHDT and YNNKEL (reference sequence).